These 4 T cell receptor beta chains originate from one sample sequenced in a study of cytomegalovirus exposure and HLA in healthy donors. PCR involved 60 Vbeta and 13 Jbeta primers. Assay used: immunoSEQ multiplex PCR; TCRdb lists only in-frame clones, some missing. The profile covers a few hundred thousand clones, with roughly 70% appearing a single time and around 2% taken by the ten largest. The specimen sequenced was PBMCs. The receptors here all came from a female donor in good health and CMV-seronegative.

V gene TRBV7-8 combines with J gene TRBJ2-1, with 8 bases that match TRBD1. J lost 4 bases, V lost 4 bases, and 6 bases had no gene match. This CDR3 is built from 15 residues. CDR1 and CDR2 (germline): SGHVS, FQNEAQ. In nucleotides, the CDR3 is TGTGCCAGCAGCTCCGGACAGGGTCCTTACAATGAGCAGTTCTTC. Its translation is CASSSGQGPYNEQFF.

This clone has a handful of counts. CDR3 DNA sequence: TGCGCCAGCAGCCAAGAAGCGACGACGGCCTTCTCCTACGAGCAGTACTTC. This gives the protein CASSQEATTAFSYEQYF. The V call is TRBV4-1, the J call TRBJ2-5; no firm D call. TRBJ2-7 explains the end of the DNA better; the J call may be wrong. This CDR3 comprises 17 residues. Germline V gives CDR1 MGHRA, CDR2 YSYEKL.

The V and J genes are TRBV6-5 and TRBJ2-3; 8 bases match TRBD1. The germline gives CDR1 MNHEY, CDR2 SVGAGI. V trimming: 6 bases; J trimming: 3 bases; junction bases outside the gene matches: 5. This CDR3 has 14 amino acids. The CDR3 coding sequence is TGTGCCAGCAGGCGGACAGGGACGACAGATACGCAGTATTTT. Translating it yields CASRRTGTTDTQYF.

The chain recombines TRBV10-3 with TRBJ2-7, with TRBD2 matching 8 bases. Germline lookup yields CDR1 ENHRY and CDR2 SYGVKD. The V and J ends lost 4 bases and 0 bases, in that order; junction bases with no gene match: 5. The CDR3 length is 15 residues. In nucleotides, the CDR3 is TGTGCCATCAGTGGGGGGCGGGAGGTCTCCTACGAGCAGTACTTC. Translation gives CAISGGREVSYEQYF.